Shown below are 15 T cell receptor beta chains from a single sample sequenced in a study of T cells in Graves' hyperthyroidism and ophthalmopathy. The source material, RNA transcripts, was used to amplify TCR beta CDR3 regions. In the first-round RT-PCR of the TCR CDR3, the HTBI primer set was used. Each CDR3 protein is one row after TCRdb ran MiXCR on the multiplex PCR reads. The sample yields hundreds of thousands of distinct CDR3 sequences, roughly a sixth seen once. The specimen sequenced was blood. The receptors shown here come from a woman aged 50 to 60 with Graves' hyperthyroidism that later progressed to Graves' ophthalmopathy.

This clonotype was detected only a few times. This chain connects TRBV11-2 to TRBJ1-2; TRBD1 matches 8 bases. In germline, CDR1 is SGHAT, CDR2 FQNNGV. The V segment lost 3 bases and the J segment 8 bases; nucleotides outside the gene matches: 14. The CDR3 is 16 residues long. This CDR3 reads CASSFEGGRGPPGYTF. In DNA, the CDR3 is TGTGCCAGCAGCTTCGAGGGAGGCAGGGGGCCTCCGGGCTACACCTTC. Combining the CDR3 with reference TRBV11-2 and TRBJ1-2 gives the whole variable domain EAGVAQSPRYKIIEKRQSVAFWCNPISGHATLYWYQQILGQGPKLLIQFQNNGVVDDSQLPKDRFSAERLKGVDSTLKIQPAKLEDSAVYLCASSFEGGRGPPGYTFGSGTRLTVV.

The chain couples TRBV5-5 to TRBJ1-1, with 10 nucleotides matching TRBD1. The CDR3 runs 18 residues. The germline CDR1 and CDR2 sequences are SGHKS and YYEKEE (reference sequence). J lost 5 bases, V lost 2 bases, and 15 bases had no gene match. The CDR3 region is CASSFSGTGAMRRTEAFF. CDR3 DNA: TGTGCCAGCAGCTTTTCCGGGACAGGGGCGATGAGGAGGACTGAAGCTTTCTTT.

There are many counts of this clonotype. This sequence joins TRBV6-5 and TRBJ2-5; 7 positions agree with TRBD2. This CDR3 has 15 amino acids. The germline V gene has CDR1 MNHEY and CDR2 SVGAGI. Unmatched junction bases numbered 6, after V lost 0 bases and J lost 5 bases. DNA of the CDR3: TGTGCCAGCAGTTACTCAGGGAGGGATGGGGAGACCCAGTACTTC. Its translation is CASSYSGRDGETQYF.

In the case of this clonotype: It may be a read error: a sequence one base away is much more abundant. The rearrangement uses TRBV13 and TRBJ2-2, with TRBD1 identical over 12 bases. CDR1 is PRHDT, CDR2 FYEKMQ, per germline (reference sequence). This CDR3 is built from 15 residues. CDR3 amino acids: CTTFGTGGITGELFF. CDR3 DNA: TGTACCACCTTCGGGACAGGGGGCATCACCGGGGAGCTGTTTTTT.

The V gene is TRBV6-1, the J gene TRBJ2-3; D not resolved. In germline, CDR1 is MNHNS, CDR2 SASEGT. CDR3 size: 16 residues. The V and J ends lost 5 bases and 0 bases respectively, with 15 bases between them. The CDR3 protein is CASSPQAWESTDTQYF. The CDR3 nucleotides are TGTGCCAGCAGTCCCCAGGCCTGGGAAAGCACAGATACGCAGTATTTT.

This clonotype was seen repeatedly, ten times or more. V is TRBV12-3 or TRBV12-4 and J is TRBJ1-2, with no clear D. V lost 6 bases and J lost 2, with 4 bases in between. The CDR3 contains 11 residues. Here the CDR3 reads CASSLNYGYTF. For the CDR3, the DNA is TGTGCCAGCAGCTTGAACTATGGCTACACCTTC.

This clonotype has a count of ten or more. The chain recombines TRBV13 with TRBJ2-1; 14 nucleotides agree with TRBD2. CDR1 is PRHDT, CDR2 FYEKMQ, per germline (reference sequence). J gave up 5 bases and V 5 bases, and 8 bases lay outside the gene matches. The CDR3 has 17 residues. The CDR3 DNA reads as TGTGCCAGCAGCCGACGGACTAGCGGGGGGTTGAACAATGAGCAGTTCTTC. It encodes CASSRRTSGGLNNEQFF.

This clonotype has just a few counts. The V call is TRBV5-1, the J call TRBJ2-3; a possible D gene is TRBD2 (5 bases). With 1 base removed from V and 1 base from J, the gap between germline ends came to 10 bases. The germline V gene has CDR1 SGHRS and CDR2 YFSETQ. CDR3 length equals 15 residues. For the CDR3, the DNA is TGCGCCAGCAGCTTGTCGGGGTCGGGCACAGATACGCAGTATTTT. It yields the protein CASSLSGSGTDTQYF.

This clonotype occurred many times. The genes are TRBV10-2 and TRBJ1-1, with D possibly TRBD1 on 5 matching bases. The CDR3 is made up of 15 amino acids. With 7 bases removed from V and 0 bases from J, the gap between germline ends came to 15 bases. Germline CDR1 WSHSY, CDR2 SAAADI. The CDR3 loop reads CASTWGRTMNTEAFF. The DNA of the CDR3 is TGCGCCAGCACGTGGGGCAGGACGATGAACACTGAAGCTTTCTTT.

This sequence joins TRBV19 and TRBJ2-5, with 15 bases identical to TRBD2. CDR1 and CDR2 from the germline V gene are LNHDA and SQIVND (reference sequence). The trim removed 9 bases at V and 5 bases at J, leaving 7 bases unmatched. This CDR3 contains 15 residues. This CDR3 reads CASRTSGGAFETQYF. The DNA for the CDR3 is TGTGCCAGCAGGACTAGCGGGGGGGCGTTTGAGACCCAGTACTTC.

This clonotype was seen ten or more times. The V gene is TRBV18, the J gene TRBJ1-2; 9 bases fit TRBD1. V was clipped by 3 bases and J by 4 bases; unmatched bases: 6. Germline V gives CDR1 KGHSH, CDR2 LQKENI. The CDR3 totals 15 residues. CDR3 sequence reads: CASSPRQGVIYGYTF. The CDR3 nucleotides read TGTGCCAGCTCACCGCGACAGGGGGTTATCTATGGCTACACCTTC.

The chain links TRBV9 to TRBJ1-4; no firm D call. CDR1 is SGDLS and CDR2 is YYNGEE in the germline V gene. Trimming left V 5 bases short and J 5 bases short, with 10 bases between. This CDR3 has 13 amino acids. The CDR3 DNA sequence: TGTGCCAGCAGTTTACTGGGAAATGAAAAACTGTTTTTT. This encodes CASSLLGNEKLFF.

This clonotype was seen ten or more times. The V gene is TRBV30, the J gene TRBJ2-1; D remains ambiguous. Germline V lookup: CDR1 GTSNPN, CDR2 SVGIG (reference sequence). V lost 3 bases to trimming and J lost 0 bases, with 12 bases between them. The CDR3 is made up of 15 amino acids. As DNA, the CDR3 is TGTGCCTGGAGCGACGACTTGAGCTCCTACAATGAGCAGTTCTTC. Its translation: CAWSDDLSSYNEQFF.

There are many counts of this clonotype. DNA for the CDR3: TGTGCCAGCAGCCCCGGGACAGTAGCCAAAAACATTCAGTACTTC. It encodes CASSPGTVAKNIQYF. The chain couples TRBV7-6 to TRBJ2-4, with 7 bases fitting TRBD1. The CDR3 extends over 15 amino acids. Losses at the gene ends were 5 bases for V and 0 bases for J; bases not matched to a gene: 4. CDR1 and CDR2 (germline): SGHVS, FNYEAQ.

This clonotype was recorded at least ten times. The chain is built from TRBV12-3 or TRBV12-4 and TRBJ1-5; tentatively, D is TRBD1 (5 bases). V was cut by 5 bases and J by 4 bases, with 12 bases left in between. The CDR3 totals 14 residues. The CDR3 protein is CASSRRDGNQPQHF. The CDR3, as DNA: TGTGCCAGCAGTCGGAGGGACGGTAATCAGCCCCAGCATTTT.